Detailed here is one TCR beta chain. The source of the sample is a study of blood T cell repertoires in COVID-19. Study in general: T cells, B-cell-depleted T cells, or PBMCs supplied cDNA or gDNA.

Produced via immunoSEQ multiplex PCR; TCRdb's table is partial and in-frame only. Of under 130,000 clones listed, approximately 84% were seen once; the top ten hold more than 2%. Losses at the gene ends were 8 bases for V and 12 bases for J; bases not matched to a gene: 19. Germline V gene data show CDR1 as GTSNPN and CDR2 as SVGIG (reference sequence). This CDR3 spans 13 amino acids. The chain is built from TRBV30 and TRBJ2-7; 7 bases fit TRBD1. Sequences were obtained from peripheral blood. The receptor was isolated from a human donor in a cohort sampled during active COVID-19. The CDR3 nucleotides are TGTGCCCTGAACCTCCGGCAGACAGGGTTCTGGTACTTC. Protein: CALNLRQTGFWYF. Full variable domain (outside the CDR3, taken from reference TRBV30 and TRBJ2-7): SQTIHQWPATLVQPVGSPLSLECTVEGTSNPNLYWYRQAAGRGLQLLFYSVGIGQISSEVPQNLSASRPQDRQFILSSKKLLLSDSGFYLCALNLRQTGFWYFGPGTRLTVT.